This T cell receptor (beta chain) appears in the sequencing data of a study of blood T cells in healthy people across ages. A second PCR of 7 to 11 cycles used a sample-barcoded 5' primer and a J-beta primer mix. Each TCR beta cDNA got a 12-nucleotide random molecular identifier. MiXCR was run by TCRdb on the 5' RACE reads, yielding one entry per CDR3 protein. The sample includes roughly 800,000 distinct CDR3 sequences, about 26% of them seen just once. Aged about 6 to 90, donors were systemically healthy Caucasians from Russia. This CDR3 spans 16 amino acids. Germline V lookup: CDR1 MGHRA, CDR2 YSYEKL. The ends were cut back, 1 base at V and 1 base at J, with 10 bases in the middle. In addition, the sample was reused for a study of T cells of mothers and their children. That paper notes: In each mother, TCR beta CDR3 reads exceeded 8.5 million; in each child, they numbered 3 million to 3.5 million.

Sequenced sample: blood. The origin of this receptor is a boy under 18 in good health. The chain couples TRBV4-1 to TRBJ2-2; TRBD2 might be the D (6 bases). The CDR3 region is CASSQVIGGNTGELFF. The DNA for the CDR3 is TGCGCCAGCAGCCAAGTGATCGGGGGGAACACCGGGGAGCTGTTTTTT.